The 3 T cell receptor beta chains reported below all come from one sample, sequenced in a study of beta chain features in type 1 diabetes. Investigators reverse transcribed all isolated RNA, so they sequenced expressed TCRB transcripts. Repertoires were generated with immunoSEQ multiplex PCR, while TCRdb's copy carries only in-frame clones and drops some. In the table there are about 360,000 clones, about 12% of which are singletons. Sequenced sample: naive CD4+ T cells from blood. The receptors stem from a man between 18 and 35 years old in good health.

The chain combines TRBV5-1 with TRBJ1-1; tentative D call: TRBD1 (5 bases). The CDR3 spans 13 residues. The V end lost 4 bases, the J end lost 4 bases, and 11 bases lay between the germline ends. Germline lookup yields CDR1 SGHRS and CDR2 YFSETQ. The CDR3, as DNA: TGCGCCAGCAGCATTGACAGAACCACTGAAGCTTTCTTT. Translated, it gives CASSIDRTTEAFF.

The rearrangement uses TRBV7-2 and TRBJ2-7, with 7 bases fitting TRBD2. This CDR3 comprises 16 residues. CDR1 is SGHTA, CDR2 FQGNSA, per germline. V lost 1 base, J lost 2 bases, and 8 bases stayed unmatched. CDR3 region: CASSLVGASGTYEQYF. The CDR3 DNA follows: TGTGCCAGCAGCTTAGTCGGTGCTAGCGGTACCTACGAGCAGTACTTC.

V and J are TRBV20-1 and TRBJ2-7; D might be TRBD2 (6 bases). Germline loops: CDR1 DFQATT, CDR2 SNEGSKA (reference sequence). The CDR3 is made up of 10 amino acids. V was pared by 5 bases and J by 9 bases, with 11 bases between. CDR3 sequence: CSAGGTRQYF. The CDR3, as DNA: TGCAGTGCTGGCGGGACCCGGCAGTACTTC.